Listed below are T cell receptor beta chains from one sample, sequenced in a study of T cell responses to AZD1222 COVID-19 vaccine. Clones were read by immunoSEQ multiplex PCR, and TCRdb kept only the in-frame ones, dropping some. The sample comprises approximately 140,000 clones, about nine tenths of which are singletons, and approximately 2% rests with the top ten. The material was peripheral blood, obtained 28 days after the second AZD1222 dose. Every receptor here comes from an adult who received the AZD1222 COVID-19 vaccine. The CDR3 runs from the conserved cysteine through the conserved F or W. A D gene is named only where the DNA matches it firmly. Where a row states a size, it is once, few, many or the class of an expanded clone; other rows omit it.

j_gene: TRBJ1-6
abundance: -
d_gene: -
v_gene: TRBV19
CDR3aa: CASRTEAGARSPLHF
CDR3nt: TGTGCCAGTAGGACCGAGGCAGGGGCCAGATCACCCCTCCACTTT

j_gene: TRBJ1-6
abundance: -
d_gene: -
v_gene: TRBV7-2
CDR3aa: CASSLAVGLGGNSPLHF
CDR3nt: TGTGCCAGCAGCTTAGCGGTGGGGCTTGGGGGTAATTCACCCCTCCACTTT

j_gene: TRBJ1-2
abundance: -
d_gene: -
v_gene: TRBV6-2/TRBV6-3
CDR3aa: CASSYVRTRYYGYTF
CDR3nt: TGTGCCAGCAGTTACGTCAGGACACGATACTATGGCTACACCTTC

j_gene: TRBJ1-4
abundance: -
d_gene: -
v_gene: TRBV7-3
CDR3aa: CASSPGPTNEKLFF
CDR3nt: TGTGCCAGCAGCCCCGGCCCAACTAATGAAAAACTGTTTTTT

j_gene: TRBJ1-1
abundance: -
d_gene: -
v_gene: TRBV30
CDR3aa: CAWSPPYTEAFF
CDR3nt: TGTGCCTGGAGTCCCCCCTACACTGAAGCTTTCTTT

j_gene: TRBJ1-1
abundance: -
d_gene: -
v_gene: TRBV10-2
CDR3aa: CASSDRGGDTEAFF
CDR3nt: TGCGCCAGCAGTGACAGGGGAGGGGACACTGAAGCTTTCTTT

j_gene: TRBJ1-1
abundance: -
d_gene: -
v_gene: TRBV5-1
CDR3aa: CASSLGGLYEAFF
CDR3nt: TGCGCCAGCAGCCTGGGGGGCCTCTATGAAGCTTTCTTT

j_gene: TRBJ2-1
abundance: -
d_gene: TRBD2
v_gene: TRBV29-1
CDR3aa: CSVLAVNEQFF
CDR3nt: TGCAGCGTACTAGCGGTTAATGAGCAGTTCTTC

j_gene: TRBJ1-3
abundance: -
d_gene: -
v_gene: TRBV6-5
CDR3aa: CASGTFGNTIYF
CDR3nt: TGTGCCAGCGGTACATTTGGAAACACCATATATTTT

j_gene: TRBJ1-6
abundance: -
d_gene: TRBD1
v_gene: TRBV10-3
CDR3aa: CAISGDRAYNSPLHF
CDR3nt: TGTGCCATCAGTGGGGACAGAGCTTATAATTCTCCCCTCCACTTT

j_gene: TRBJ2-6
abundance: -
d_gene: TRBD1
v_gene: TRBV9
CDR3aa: CASSPQGASRGANVLTF
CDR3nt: TGTGCCAGCAGCCCGCAGGGGGCAAGTAGGGGGGCCAACGTCCTGACTTTC

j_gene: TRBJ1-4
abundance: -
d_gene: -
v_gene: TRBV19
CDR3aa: CASSTSRLFNEKLFF
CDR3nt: TGTGCCAGTAGTACTTCAAGGCTTTTTAATGAAAAACTGTTTTTT

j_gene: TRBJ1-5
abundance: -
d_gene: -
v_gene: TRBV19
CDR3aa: CASSPRYRGSGQPQHF
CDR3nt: TGTGCCAGTAGTCCTCGTTATCGGGGATCAGGACAGCCCCAGCATTTT

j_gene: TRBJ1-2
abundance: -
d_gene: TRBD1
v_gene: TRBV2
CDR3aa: CASNPTGAVGYTF
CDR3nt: TGTGCCAGTAACCCGACAGGGGCAGTAGGCTACACCTTC

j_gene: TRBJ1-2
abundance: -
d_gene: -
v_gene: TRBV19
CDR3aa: CASSIERGRGYTF
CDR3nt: TGTGCCAGTAGTATAGAGCGGGGAAGGGGCTACACCTTC

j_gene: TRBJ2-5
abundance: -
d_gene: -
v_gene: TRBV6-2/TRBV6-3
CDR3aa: CASSYSRQGGTQYF
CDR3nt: TGTGCCAGCAGTTACTCGAGGCAGGGGGGGACCCAGTACTTC

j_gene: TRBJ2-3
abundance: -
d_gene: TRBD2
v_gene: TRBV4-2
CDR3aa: CASSHIAGGPGDTQYF
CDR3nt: TGTGCCAGCAGCCACATAGCGGGGGGGCCGGGCGATACGCAGTATTTT

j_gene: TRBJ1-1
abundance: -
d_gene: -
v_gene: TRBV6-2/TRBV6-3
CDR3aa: CASSYGVGGTEAFF
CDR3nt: TGTGCCAGCAGTTATGGGGTCGGGGGCACTGAAGCTTTCTTT

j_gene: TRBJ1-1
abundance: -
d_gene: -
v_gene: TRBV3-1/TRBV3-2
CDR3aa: CASSQVGGVIRPSGAFF
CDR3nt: TGTGCCAGCAGCCAAGTTGGAGGGGTAATACGTCCATCCGGGGCTTTCTTT

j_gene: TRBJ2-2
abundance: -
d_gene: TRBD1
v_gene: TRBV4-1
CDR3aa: CASSQARGHTGELFF
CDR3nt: TGCGCCAGCAGCCAAGCCAGGGGGCACACCGGGGAGCTGTTTTTT

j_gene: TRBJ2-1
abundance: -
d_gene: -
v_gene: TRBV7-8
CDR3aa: CASSLELRGEQFF
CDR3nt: TGTGCCAGCAGCTTAGAACTCCGCGGTGAGCAGTTCTTC

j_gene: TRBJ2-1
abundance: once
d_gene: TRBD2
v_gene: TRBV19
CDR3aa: CASSIGLAGGSSYNEQFF
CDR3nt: TGTGCCAGTAGTATTGGACTAGCGGGGGGGAGCTCCTACAATGAGCAGTTCTTC

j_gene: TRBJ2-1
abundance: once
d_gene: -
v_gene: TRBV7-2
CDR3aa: CASSRLGGPYNEQFF
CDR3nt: TGTGCCAGCAGCCGCCTTGGCGGGCCATACAATGAGCAGTTCTTC

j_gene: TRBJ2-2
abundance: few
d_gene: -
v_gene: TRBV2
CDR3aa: CASSGRTVLTGELFF
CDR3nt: TGTGCCAGCAGTGGTCGGACAGTGCTAACCGGGGAGCTGTTTTTT

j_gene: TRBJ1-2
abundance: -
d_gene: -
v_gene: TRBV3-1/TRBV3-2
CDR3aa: CASSQVDYGYTF
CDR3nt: TGTGCCAGCAGCCAAGTTGACTATGGCTACACCTTC

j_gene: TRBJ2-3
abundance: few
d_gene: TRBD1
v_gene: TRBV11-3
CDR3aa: CASSLGAGGPDTQYF
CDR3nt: TGTGCCAGCAGCTTAGGGGCAGGGGGTCCCGATACGCAGTATTTT